This TCR beta chain emerged from a study of blood T cells in healthy people across ages. Combining a sample-barcoded 5' primer with a J-beta primer mix, a second PCR ran for 7 to 11 cycles. TCRdb independently ran MiXCR on the 5' RACE reads; one entry per CDR3 protein. The repertoire includes 550,000 to 700,000 distinct CDR3 sequences, 25% to 30% of them detected once, and approximately 18% sits in the top ten. Study-level findings and limits: Versus aged donors, long-lived donors had higher diversity and more naive CD4+ cells. Observed TCR beta diversity showed a strong correlation with the percentage of naive T cells as measured by flow cytometry. In the absence of known donor CMV status, changes in expanded clonotypes were possibly confounded.

CDR1 and CDR2 from the germline V gene are GTSNPN and SVGIG (reference sequence). CDR3 size: 15 residues. V lost 0 bases and J lost 0, with 12 bases in between. Notes on this clonotype: Its matching antigen is unknown.

The TCR was taken from a woman aged 70-85 years in good health. The chain employs TRBV30 and TRBJ2-7; tentatively, D is TRBD1 (5 bases). The sample was blood. Here the CDR3 DNA reads TGTGCCTGGAGTGTCAGGGCGGCTCTCTCCTACGAGCAGTACTTC. Translation: CAWSVRAALSYEQYF.